One sample yielded the 27 T cell receptor beta chains listed below, sequenced in a study of human T cells and chemical hapten exposure. Sample time point: patch test 2, 6 weeks after DPC sensitization. As for treatment: therapeutic diphenylcyclopropenone sensitization with weekly scalp DPC. TCRdb reprocessed the RACE reads with MiXCR, giving one entry per CDR3 protein. The table lists 360,000 or so distinct CDR3 sequences, just under 6.5% of them singletons, with about 5% in the top ten. The sequencing here drew on whole blood, taken in connection with sensitization to the hapten diphenylcyclopropenone (DPC). Receptors were obtained from a woman between 18 and 29 years old with alopecia areata. Some clones in this sample may be carry-over from other donors' samples.

This clonotype was seen repeatedly, ten times or more. The chain joins TRBV2 to TRBJ1-2; no clear D. V dropped 4 bases and J dropped 12 bases, with 6 bases sitting between them. The CDR3 contains 9 residues. Germline V gene lookup returns CDR1 SNHLY and CDR2 FYNNEI. CDR3: CASSARNTF. The CDR3 DNA follows: TGTGCCAGCAGTGCAAGGAACACCTTC.

This clonotype was counted a few times. The chain joins TRBV5-1 to TRBJ2-1; 10 bases line up with TRBD2. Germline loops: CDR1 SGHRS, CDR2 YFSETQ. The CDR3 spans 15 residues. Unmatched junction bases numbered 4, after V lost 0 bases and J lost 7 bases. CDR3 residues: CASSLERGGRNEQFF. CDR3 DNA: TGCGCCAGCAGCTTGGAGCGGGGGGGCAGGAATGAGCAGTTCTTC.

The CDR3 bases are TGTGCCAGCAGTCTCGGGACTAGCGGGGGGAAAACCTACGAGCAGTACTTC. As protein: CASSLGTSGGKTYEQYF. The chain couples TRBV12-3 or TRBV12-4 to TRBJ2-7; 15 bases are a match to TRBD2. This CDR3 has 17 amino acids. J was trimmed by 2 bases and V by 5 bases; bases with no gene match: 7.

Many counts were recorded for this clonotype. The chain is built from TRBV10-2 and TRBJ1-1, with D tentatively TRBD1 (5 bases). Trimming took off 2 bases at V and 5 bases at J, with 9 bases between the two ends. The germline V gene encodes CDR1 WSHSY and CDR2 SAAADI. The CDR3 sequence is 13 residues long. The CDR3 protein is CASSEQGVTEAFF. The CDR3 bases are TGCGCCAGCAGTGAGCAAGGGGTGACTGAAGCTTTCTTT.

This clonotype was observed at least ten times. The gene calls are TRBV6-6 and TRBJ1-5, with D unclear. Germline V gene lookup returns CDR1 MNHNY and CDR2 SVGAGI (reference sequence). The CDR3 length is 12 residues. Deletions cut 6 bases from V and 3 bases from J, with 6 bases between. CDR3 nucleotide sequence: TGTGCCAGCAGCCCTACCAATCAGCCCCAGCATTTT. It yields the protein CASSPTNQPQHF.

The V and J genes are TRBV7-9 and TRBJ2-3; 7 bases map to TRBD2. Trimming took 1 base from V and 0 from J; bases not matched to a gene: 10. Germline CDR1 reads SEHNR; CDR2 reads FQNEAQ (reference sequence). The CDR3 loop spans 18 amino acids. The CDR3 loop is CASSLGLAALTSTDTQYF. In DNA form, the CDR3 reads TGTGCCAGCAGCTTAGGACTAGCAGCTTTAACTAGCACAGATACGCAGTATTTT. Filled out from reference TRBV7-9 and TRBJ2-3, the complete variable domain reads DTGVSQNPRHKITKRGQNVTFRCDPISEHNRLYWYRQTLGQGPEFLTYFQNEAQLEKSRLLSDRFSAERPKGSFSTLEIQRTEQGDSAMYLCASSLGLAALTSTDTQYFGPGTRLTVL.

V gene TRBV5-5 combines with J gene TRBJ2-2, with D maybe TRBD2 (6 bases). This CDR3 region has 14 residues. Trimming stripped 4 bases from V and 7 bases from J, with 14 bases between. The germline V gene encodes CDR1 SGHKS and CDR2 YYEKEE (reference sequence). CDR3 nucleotides: TGTGCCAGCAGCACTATGCGGGGCGGCGGGGAGCTGTTTTTT. Its translation: CASSTMRGGGELFF.

The J gene is TRBJ1-3, the V gene TRBV6-5, with TRBD1 as a possible D gene (6 bases). The CDR3 has 17 residues. V shed 9 bases and J shed 8 bases, with 29 bases lying between them. CDR1 MNHEY and CDR2 SVGAGI come from the germline V gene. CDR3 protein: CARSFIGTRSPRHTIYF. The DNA of the CDR3 is TGTGCCAGGTCGTTTATAGGGACAAGAAGCCCCCGCCACACCATATATTTT.

This clonotype was counted a single time. V usage is TRBV5-6 and J usage is TRBJ2-7, with D tentatively TRBD1 or TRBD2 (7 bases each). V was shortened by 3 bases and J by 3 bases, with 16 bases between the two germline ends. CDR3 length: 15 residues. Germline assignment: CDR1 SGHDT and CDR2 YYEEEE. CDR3 DNA: TGTGCCAGCAGCTGGGGGGGACAGCCCGACTACGAGCAGTACTTC. This sequence encodes CASSWGGQPDYEQYF.

There are a few counts of this clonotype. The rearrangement uses TRBV20-1 and TRBJ1-6, with D perhaps matching TRBD1 (6 bases). The V gene lost 5 bases and the J gene lost 5 bases, with 10 bases spanning the gap. Germline assignment: CDR1 DFQATT and CDR2 SNEGSKA (reference sequence). This CDR3 is built from 13 residues. CDR3 DNA: TGCAGTGCTGATGACAGGAATAATTCACCCCTCCACTTT. It specifies CSADDRNNSPLHF.

J is TRBJ2-7 and V is TRBV20-1; 8 nucleotides agree with TRBD1. J was trimmed by 6 bases and V by 6 bases; bases with no gene match: 13. The V gene's germline CDR1 is DFQATT and CDR2 SNEGSKA (reference sequence). The CDR3 is made up of 14 amino acids. The CDR3 DNA sequence: TGCAGTGCCGCCCAGGGGGCTAGGTCGGGCGAGCAGTACTTC. Amino acid sequence: CSAAQGARSGEQYF.

This clonotype was seen more than once but under ten times. The V gene is TRBV20-1, the J gene TRBJ1-6; D uncertain. Trimming shortened V by 1 base and J by 7 bases, and 8 bases separated the two germline ends. The CDR3 is 13 residues long. Germline V lookup: CDR1 DFQATT, CDR2 SNEGSKA (reference sequence). CDR3 DNA sequence: TGCAGTGCTAGAGTACGCGCGAATTCACCCCTCCACTTT. As protein: CSARVRANSPLHF.

J is TRBJ2-2 and V is TRBV19; D gene ambiguous. Germline values: CDR1 LNHDA, CDR2 SQIVND (reference sequence). Trimming took off 5 bases at V and 0 bases at J, with 10 bases between the two ends. This CDR3 contains 15 residues. CDR3 residues: CASSWTAANTGELFF. DNA of the CDR3: TGTGCCAGTAGTTGGACGGCCGCGAACACCGGGGAGCTGTTTTTT.

The chain couples TRBV3-1 to TRBJ1-5, with D perhaps matching TRBD1 (5 bases). CDR3 length equals 13 residues. Germline V lookup: CDR1 LGHDT, CDR2 YNNKEL (reference sequence). V lost 1 base and J 7 bases, leaving 8 bases between the germline ends. The CDR3 DNA is TGTGCCAGCAGCCAAGGAGGGGAGCAGCCCCAGCATTTT. Its protein is CASSQGGEQPQHF. Combining the CDR3 with reference TRBV3-1 and TRBJ1-5 gives the whole variable domain DTAVSQTPKYLVTQMGNDKSIKCEQNLGHDTMYWYKQDSKKFLKIMFSYNNKELIINETVPNRFSPKSPDKAHLNLHINSLELGDSAVYFCASSQGGEQPQHFGDGTRLSIL.

In this sample, this clonotype turned up a few times. The gene calls are TRBV20-1 and TRBJ2-5, with 7 bases lining up with TRBD2. In germline, CDR1 is DFQATT, CDR2 SNEGSKA (reference sequence). The CDR3 runs to 14 residues. CDR3 nucleotides: TGCAGGGGGGAGGGGTCCTTTGGAGAAGAGACCCAGTACTTC. Amino acids: CRGEGSFGEETQYF.

This clonotype has a handful of counts. This chain connects TRBV28 to TRBJ1-6; no clear D gene. V was clipped by 7 bases and J by 0 bases, with 10 bases between them. The CDR3 length is 15 residues. Germline V CDR1 and CDR2: MDHEN, SYDVKM. CDR3 residues: CASINSPSYNSPLHF. Here the CDR3 DNA reads TGTGCCAGCATCAACAGCCCCTCCTATAATTCACCCCTCCACTTT.

A few counts support this clonotype. J is TRBJ1-1 and V is TRBV12-3 or TRBV12-4; D gene unclear. This CDR3 has 12 amino acids. Trimming stripped 8 bases from V and 5 bases from J, with 12 bases between. In DNA, the CDR3 is TGTGCCAGCGGACTAGTGGGGACTGAAGCTTTCTTT. Residues: CASGLVGTEAFF.

This clonotype was observed a handful of times. The genes are TRBV14 and TRBJ2-7, with TRBD2 identical over 7 bases. CDR3 length: 16 residues. The junction had 10 bases not matched to a gene; V was cut back by 0 bases and J by 5 bases. Germline-derived CDR1 and CDR2 are SGHDN and FVKESK. CDR3 loop: CASSQDQAGPVDEQYF. The CDR3 region has the DNA TGTGCCAGCAGCCAAGATCAAGCGGGGCCGGTAGACGAGCAGTACTTC.

This clonotype showed up many times. V gene TRBV18 combines with J gene TRBJ2-3; D gene unclear. Germline V gene sequence: CDR1 KGHSH, CDR2 LQKENI. The CDR3 contains 14 residues. V dropped 1 base and J dropped 0 bases, with 5 bases sitting between them. CDR3 sequence: CASSPRESTDTQYF. CDR3 coding DNA: TGTGCCAGCTCACCACGAGAGAGCACAGATACGCAGTATTTT. The full variable domain, in which reference TRBV18 and TRBJ2-3 provide the parts outside the CDR3, is NAGVMQNPRHLVRRRGQEARLRCSPMKGHSHVYWYRQLPEEGLKFMVYLQKENIIDESGMPKERFSAEFPKEGPSILRIQQVVRGDSAAYFCASSPRESTDTQYFGPGTRLTVL.

This clonotype appeared a few times. The V gene is TRBV6-6, the J gene TRBJ2-3; D is possibly TRBD1 (5 bases). Germline V gene sequence: CDR1 MNHNY, CDR2 SVGAGI (reference sequence). V was shortened by 5 bases and J by 1 base, with 22 bases between the two germline ends. This CDR3 has 18 residues. The CDR3 spells CASSQMLLQVAGTDTQYF. CDR3 DNA: TGTGCCAGCAGTCAGATGTTACTACAGGTGGCGGGCACAGATACGCAGTATTTT.

There are a few counts of this clonotype. The chain carries TRBV29-1 and TRBJ2-1; either TRBD1 or TRBD2 may supply D (5 bases each). The CDR3 covers 13 residues. The ends were cut back, 6 bases at V and 6 bases at J, with 15 bases in the middle. In germline, CDR1 is SQVTM, CDR2 ANQGSEA. CDR3 residues: CSVLTGAPNEQFF. Here the CDR3 DNA reads TGCAGCGTCCTGACCGGGGCACCCAATGAGCAGTTCTTC.

In its sample, this clonotype was seen many times. The rearrangement uses TRBV11-3 and TRBJ2-3; D is tentatively TRBD1 or TRBD2 (5 bases each). The CDR3 is made up of 16 amino acids. Germline CDR1 and CDR2: SGHNT and YENEEA. Trimming took 5 bases from V and 4 from J, leaving 19 bases between them. CDR3 amino acids: CASSRGGPPESDTQYF. The CDR3 region has the DNA TGTGCCAGCAGCCGTGGGGGACCCCCCGAGTCAGATACGCAGTATTTT. Supplemented by reference TRBV11-3 and TRBJ2-3, the full variable domain reads EAGVVQSPRYKIIEKKQPVAFWCNPISGHNTLYWYLQNLGQGPELLIRYENEEAVDDSQLPKDRFSAERLKGVDSTLKIQPAELGDSAVYLCASSRGGPPESDTQYFGPGTRLTVL.

A few counts support this clonotype. The gene calls are TRBV24-1 and TRBJ2-3; D gene unclear. Germline V CDR1 and CDR2: KGHDR, SFDVKD. Trimming took off 2 bases at V and 0 bases at J, with 5 bases between the two ends. This CDR3 has 14 amino acids. The CDR3 reads CATSDSRSTDTQYF. In nucleotides, the CDR3 is TGTGCCACCAGTGATTCCAGGAGCACAGATACGCAGTATTTT.

As for this clonotype: A read error may explain this, as a much larger clone is one base away. The chain recombines TRBV28 with TRBJ2-3; the D gene is possibly TRBD2 (6 bases). This CDR3 is built from 15 residues. Per the germline V gene, CDR1 is MDHEN and CDR2 is SYDVKM. CDR3: CASSFGTRGTDTRYF. The CDR3 region has the DNA TGTGCCAGCAGTTTTGGGACGCGGGGCACAGATACGCGGTATTTT.

This chain joins TRBV28 and TRBJ2-1; 12 bases are a match to TRBD2. CDR1 MDHEN and CDR2 SYDVKM come from the germline V gene. With V trimmed by 1 base and J by 9 bases, 7 bases remained unmatched. The CDR3 sequence is 16 residues long. The CDR3 here is CASSLSLAGGQVEQFF. The CDR3 region has the DNA TGTGCCAGCAGTTTATCCCTAGCGGGGGGGCAGGTTGAGCAGTTCTTC.

This clonotype was seen more than once but under ten times. The chain is built from TRBV24-1 and TRBJ2-3, with TRBD1 matching over 9 bases. The CDR3 loop spans 14 amino acids. CDR1 KGHDR and CDR2 SFDVKD come from the germline V gene. The ends lost 5 bases at V and 5 bases at J; junction bases unmatched: 4. The CDR3 region has the DNA TGTGCCACCAGTGCCCAGACAGGGGGAGATACGCAGTATTTT. Translated: CATSAQTGGDTQYF.

This clonotype was seen a handful of times. This chain joins TRBV4-1 and TRBJ2-3, with D perhaps TRBD2 (7 bases). Germline assignment: CDR1 MGHRA and CDR2 YSYEKL. The CDR3 totals 16 residues. V was shortened by 3 bases and J by 6 bases, with 19 bases between the two germline ends. The CDR3 region is CASSQTGLESGDTQYF. CDR3 in DNA: TGCGCCAGCAGCCAGACAGGACTAGAGTCCGGCGATACGCAGTATTTT.